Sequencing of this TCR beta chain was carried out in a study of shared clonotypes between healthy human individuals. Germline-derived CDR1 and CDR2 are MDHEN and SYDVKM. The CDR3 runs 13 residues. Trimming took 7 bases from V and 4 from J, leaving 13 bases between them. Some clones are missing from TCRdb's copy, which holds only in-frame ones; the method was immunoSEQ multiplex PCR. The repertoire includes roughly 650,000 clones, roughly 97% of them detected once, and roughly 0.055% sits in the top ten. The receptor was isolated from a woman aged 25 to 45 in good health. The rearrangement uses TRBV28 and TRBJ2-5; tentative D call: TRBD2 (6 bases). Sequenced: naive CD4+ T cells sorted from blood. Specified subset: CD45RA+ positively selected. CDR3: CASTRRAGETQYF. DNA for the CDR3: TGTGCCAGCACTCGGAGGGCCGGAGAGACCCAGTACTTC.